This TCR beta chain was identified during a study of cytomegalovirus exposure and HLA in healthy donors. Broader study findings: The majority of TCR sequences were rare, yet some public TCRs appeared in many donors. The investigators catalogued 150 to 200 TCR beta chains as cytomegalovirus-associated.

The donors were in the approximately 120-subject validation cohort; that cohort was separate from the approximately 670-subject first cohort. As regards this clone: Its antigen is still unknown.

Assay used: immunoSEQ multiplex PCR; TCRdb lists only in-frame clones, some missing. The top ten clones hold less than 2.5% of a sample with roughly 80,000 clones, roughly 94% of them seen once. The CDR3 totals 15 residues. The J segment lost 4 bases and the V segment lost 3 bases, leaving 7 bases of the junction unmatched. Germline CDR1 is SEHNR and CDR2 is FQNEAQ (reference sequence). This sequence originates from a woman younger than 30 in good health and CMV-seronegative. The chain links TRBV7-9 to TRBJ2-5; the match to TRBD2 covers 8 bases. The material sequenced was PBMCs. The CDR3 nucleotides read TGTGCCAGCAGCTTTGGTAGCGGGATCGGAGAGACCCAGTACTTC. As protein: CASSFGSGIGETQYF.